The 21 T cell receptor beta chains below come from one sample, sequenced in a study of T cells in Graves' hyperthyroidism and ophthalmopathy. Researchers took RNA transcripts and amplified the TCR beta CDR3 regions from them. The HTBI set primed first-round TCR CDR3 RT-PCR. TCRdb itself ran the multiplex PCR reads through MiXCR, one entry per CDR3 protein. The data contain 650,000 to 850,000 distinct CDR3 sequences, roughly a sixth of them singletons. Sequenced material: blood. These receptors all stem from a woman in her forties or fifties with Graves' hyperthyroidism that later progressed to Graves' ophthalmopathy.

The table lists this clonotype with many counts. V usage is TRBV20-1 and J usage is TRBJ2-7; D not resolved. CDR1 and CDR2 (germline): DFQATT, SNEGSKA (reference sequence). V dropped 2 bases and J dropped 0 bases, with 14 bases sitting between them. The CDR3 is 15 residues long. CDR3: CSARWKGRSSYEQYF. CDR3 nucleotides: TGCAGTGCTAGATGGAAGGGCAGGAGCTCCTACGAGCAGTACTTC.

This clonotype was seen a few times. The chain has TRBV7-9 and TRBJ2-2; 12 bases are a match to TRBD1. The CDR3 has 19 amino acids. V shed 5 bases, J shed 1 base, and the junction held 11 bases outside the gene matches. Per germline, CDR1 SEHNR and CDR2 FQNEAQ (reference sequence). The CDR3 reads CASSPNRDRGRMNTGELFF. The CDR3 DNA reads TGTGCCAGCAGCCCGAACCGGGACAGGGGGCGCATGAACACCGGGGAGCTGTTTTTT.

This clonotype has more than one count but fewer than ten. The V gene is TRBV29-1, the J gene TRBJ1-2, with D unclear. This CDR3 contains 14 residues. Trimming shortened V by 4 bases and J by 4 bases, and 16 bases separated the two germline ends. Germline V gives CDR1 SQVTM, CDR2 ANQGSEA. The CDR3 here is CSVVGTMDLYGYTF. The CDR3 nucleotides read TGCAGCGTTGTGGGCACTATGGACCTCTATGGCTACACCTTC. The full variable domain, in which reference TRBV29-1 and TRBJ1-2 provide the parts outside the CDR3, is SAVISQKPSRDICQRGTSLTIQCQVDSQVTMMFWYRQQPGQSLTLIATANQGSEATYESGFVIDKFPISRPNLTFSTLTVSNMSPEDSSIYLCSVVGTMDLYGYTFGSGTRLTVV.

V usage is TRBV19 and J usage is TRBJ1-5; D is possibly TRBD1 (6 bases). This CDR3 contains 15 residues. Trimming took off 2 bases at V and 5 bases at J, with 13 bases between the two ends. Germline-derived CDR1 and CDR2 are LNHDA and SQIVND (reference sequence). The CDR3 DNA reads TGTGCCAGTAGTATAAATCGGGGGGCCGATCAGCCCCAGCATTTT. Protein product: CASSINRGADQPQHF.

The chain couples TRBV2 to TRBJ2-7; 10 nucleotides align to TRBD2. CDR3 size: 14 residues. V was clipped by 7 bases and J by 6 bases; unmatched bases: 9. Germline V CDR1 and CDR2: SNHLY, FYNNEI. CDR3 region: CASKVLAGVGEQYF. The CDR3 region has the DNA TGTGCCAGCAAGGTCCTAGCGGGGGTGGGCGAGCAGTACTTC.

This clonotype was seen a few times. An end of the junction differs from the germline gene, which may be a read error. The chain carries TRBV6-9 and TRBJ1-2; D gene uncertain. CDR1 is MNHGY, CDR2 SVAAGI, per germline. The CDR3 extends over 13 amino acids. Here the CDR3 reads CASSDSGIDGYTF. CDR3 DNA: TGTGCCAGCAGTGATTCAGGAATAGACGGCTACACCTTC.

This clonotype has a count of ten or more. The chain joins TRBV7-9 to TRBJ2-1; D is unresolved. The germline V gene encodes CDR1 SEHNR and CDR2 FQNEAQ (reference sequence). V was pared by 0 bases and J by 3 bases, with 6 bases between. The CDR3 covers 14 residues. The CDR3, as DNA: TGTGCCAGCAGCTTAGCGGCAGGCTACAATGAGCAGTTCTTC. Residues: CASSLAAGYNEQFF.

Only a few counts were recorded for this clonotype. This chain connects TRBV19 to TRBJ1-4; maybe TRBD1 (6 bases). The CDR3 has 19 amino acids. The V end was cut by 4 bases, the J end by 0 bases, with 21 bases between. Germline V CDR1 and CDR2: LNHDA, SQIVND (reference sequence). The CDR3 DNA sequence: TGTGCCAGTAGTACCCTCCCTGGGACAAGAACGGCAACTAATGAAAAACTGTTTTTT. Encoded protein: CASSTLPGTRTATNEKLFF.

The gene calls are TRBV6-1 and TRBJ2-3, with TRBD1 identical over 10 bases. The CDR3 extends over 14 amino acids. After removal of 8 bases from V and 4 bases from J, the junction contained 6 bases not matched to a gene. Germline lookup yields CDR1 MNHNS and CDR2 SASEGT. The CDR3, as DNA: TGTGCCAGCCTCCGGGACAGGGGTGCAGATACGCAGTATTTT. Amino acid sequence: CASLRDRGADTQYF.

This clonotype occurred many times. A junction end diverges from the germline sequence, so it may reflect a read error. The V call is TRBV19, the J call TRBJ1-1; 7 bases are shared with TRBD1. CDR1 and CDR2 (germline): LNHDA, SQIVND (reference sequence). CDR3 length: 16 residues. This CDR3 reads CATSFGTARSNTEAFF. The CDR3 bases are TGTGCCACTAGTTTCGGGACAGCAAGATCGAACACTGAAGCTTTCTTT.

This clonotype appeared a few times. This chain connects TRBV9 to TRBJ1-2; no firm D call. There are 13 residues in the CDR3. Germline values: CDR1 SGDLS, CDR2 YYNGEE. The ends were cut back, 0 bases at V and 4 bases at J, with 7 bases in the middle. The CDR3 DNA follows: TGTGCCAGCAGCGTAGGAGTCCCCTATGGCTACACCTTC. Amino acid sequence: CASSVGVPYGYTF.

The chain combines TRBV15 with TRBJ2-3, with D possibly called TRBD1 or TRBD2 (5 bases each). This CDR3 region has 17 residues. V lost 0 bases, J lost 7 bases, and 20 bases lay in between. The germline gives CDR1 LNHNV, CDR2 YYDKDF (reference sequence). CDR3: CATSRDLYSGAWYTQYF. CDR3 DNA: TGTGCCACCAGCAGAGATCTTTACTCCGGGGCTTGGTATACGCAGTATTTT.

This clonotype appeared a few times. The chain couples TRBV11-2 to TRBJ1-2; no firm D call. The CDR3 has 14 amino acids. The ends were cut back, 5 bases at V and 2 bases at J, with 12 bases in the middle. Per the germline V gene, CDR1 is SGHAT and CDR2 is FQNNGV. CDR3 amino acids: CASSPTRLNYGYTF. CDR3 bases: TGTGCCAGCAGCCCGACGCGACTGAACTATGGCTACACCTTC.

This clonotype was counted at least ten times. V gene TRBV30 combines with J gene TRBJ2-3; D not resolved. Germline V CDR1 and CDR2: GTSNPN, SVGIG (reference sequence). Trimming took 1 base from V and 2 from J, leaving 13 bases between them. The CDR3 contains 15 residues. The CDR3 DNA sequence: TGTGCCTGGAGTGGGCGGCGGTCATTCACAGATACGCAGTATTTT. Translated, it gives CAWSGRRSFTDTQYF. Together with reference TRBV30 and TRBJ2-3, the CDR3 gives the full variable domain: SQTIHQWPATLVQPVGSPLSLECTVEGTSNPNLYWYRQAAGRGLQLLFYSVGIGQISSEVPQNLSASRPQDRQFILSSKKLLLSDSGFYLCAWSGRRSFTDTQYFGPGTRLTVL.

This clonotype came up many times. V usage is TRBV12-3 or TRBV12-4 and J usage is TRBJ1-1; D not certain. V was trimmed by 5 bases and J by 5 bases, leaving 15 bases between them. The CDR3 consists of 14 residues. The CDR3 is CASSLSGYETEAFF. The CDR3 region has the DNA TGTGCCAGCAGTCTATCGGGATACGAGACTGAAGCTTTCTTT.

In the case of this clonotype: This may be a read error, as it is one base from a much larger clone. The V and J genes are TRBV3-1 and TRBJ1-1, with D possibly being TRBD1 (5 bases). CDR1 and CDR2 (germline): LGHDT, YNNKEL (reference sequence). Trimming removed 2 bases from V and 12 bases from J, with 13 bases in between. CDR3 length: 12 residues. In nucleotides, the CDR3 is TGTGCCAGCAGCCAAAGCCACAGGATGACTTTCTTT. Translated: CASSQSHRMTFF. The whole variable domain, filled in from reference TRBV3-1 and TRBJ1-1, reads DTAVSQTPKYLVTQMGNDKSIKCEQNLGHDTMYWYKQDSKKFLKIMFSYNNKELIINETVPNRFSPKSPDKAHLNLHINSLELGDSAVYFCASSQSHRMTFFGQGTRLTVV.

This clonotype was counted once. This chain joins TRBV6-1 and TRBJ1-4; the D gene is possibly TRBD1 (5 bases). Germline loops: CDR1 MNHNS, CDR2 SASEGT. The CDR3 has 16 residues. V lost 5 bases and J lost 0, with 13 bases in between. The CDR3 loop is CASSPKGGATNEKLFF. As DNA, the CDR3 is TGTGCCAGCAGTCCCAAGGGAGGGGCAACTAATGAAAAACTGTTTTTT.

The chain has TRBV20-1 and TRBJ1-5; perhaps TRBD1 as D (6 bases). Germline values: CDR1 DFQATT, CDR2 SNEGSKA (reference sequence). This CDR3 comprises 15 residues. Trimming took 2 bases from V and 4 from J, leaving 15 bases between them. CDR3 sequence (DNA): TGCAGTGCTAGACAAGACAGGCGGGGTAATCAGCCCCAGCATTTT. Translated, it gives CSARQDRRGNQPQHF.

In nucleotides, the CDR3 is TGTGCCAGCAGCCAAGGGGTCAGATCTGAAAAACTGTTTTTT. It codes for CASSQGVRSEKLFF. The chain joins TRBV3-1 to TRBJ1-4, with D hard to call. V was clipped by 1 base and J by 7 bases, with 10 bases between them. The germline gives CDR1 LGHDT, CDR2 YNNKEL (reference sequence). The CDR3 loop spans 14 amino acids.

V usage is TRBV15 and J usage is TRBJ2-1; TRBD2 matches at 8 bases. The CDR3 totals 12 residues. V lost 9 bases, J lost 8 bases, and 6 bases stayed unmatched. Germline assignment: CDR1 LNHNV and CDR2 YYDKDF (reference sequence). CDR3 protein: CATRGAGDEQFF. The CDR3 bases are TGTGCCACTAGGGGAGCGGGGGATGAGCAGTTCTTC.

This clonotype has a count of ten or more. V is TRBV11-2 and J is TRBJ1-6; the D is unclear. V gave up 1 base and J gave up 4 bases, with 2 bases separating them. CDR1 and CDR2 from the germline V gene are SGHAT and FQNNGV. The CDR3 totals 13 residues. The CDR3 protein is CASSLAYNSPLHF. The CDR3 nucleotides read TGTGCCAGCAGCTTAGCGTATAATTCACCCCTCCACTTT.